The clone carrying this T cell receptor beta chain is a singleton in its sample. The CDR3 has 15 amino acids. Trimming removed 5 bases from V and 8 bases from J, with 21 bases in between. The germline gives CDR1 SEHNR, CDR2 FQNEAQ (reference sequence). The sample comes from a study of blood T cell repertoires in COVID-19. Study details: The United States, Italy and Spain supplied acute and convalescent COVID-19 samples. T cells, B-cell-depleted T cells, or PBMCs provided the cDNA or gDNA that served as material.

As originally analysed: Amplified reference gene primers provided the basis for estimating nucleated cell counts. Some clones are missing from TCRdb's copy, which holds only in-frame ones; the method was immunoSEQ multiplex PCR. That table furnishes V, J and clone size, whereas the DNA furnished D and trimming. The table includes 190,000 or so clones, about 88% detected once. The chain recombines TRBV7-9 with TRBJ1-2; maybe TRBD1 (6 bases). What was sequenced was peripheral blood. The source is a woman under 40 with active or convalescent COVID-19. The CDR3 reads CASSTRQASSWGYTF. Written as DNA, the CDR3 is TGTGCCAGCAGCACACGACAGGCCAGCTCGTGGGGCTACACCTTC. The whole variable domain, filled in from reference TRBV7-9 and TRBJ1-2, reads DTGVSQNPRHKITKRGQNVTFRCDPISEHNRLYWYRQTLGQGPEFLTYFQNEAQLEKSRLLSDRFSAERPKGSFSTLEIQRTEQGDSAMYLCASSTRQASSWGYTFGSGTRLTVV.